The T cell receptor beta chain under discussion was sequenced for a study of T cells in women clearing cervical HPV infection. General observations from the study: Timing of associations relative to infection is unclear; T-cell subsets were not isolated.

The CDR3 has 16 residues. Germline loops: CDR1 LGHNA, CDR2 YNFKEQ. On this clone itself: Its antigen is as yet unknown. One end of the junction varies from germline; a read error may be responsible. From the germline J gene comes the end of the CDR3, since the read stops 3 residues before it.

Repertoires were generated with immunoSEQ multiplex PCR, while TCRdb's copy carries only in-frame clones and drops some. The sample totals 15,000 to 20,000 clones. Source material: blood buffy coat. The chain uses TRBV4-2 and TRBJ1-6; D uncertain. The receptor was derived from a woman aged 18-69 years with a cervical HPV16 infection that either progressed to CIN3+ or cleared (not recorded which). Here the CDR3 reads CASSQDAAGYNSPLHF. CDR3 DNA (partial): TGCGCCAGCAGCCAAGACGCTGCGGGGTACAATTCACCC.